Sequencing of this TCR beta chain was carried out in a study of T cells in Graves' hyperthyroidism and ophthalmopathy. Orbital computed tomography and thyroid ultrasound, together with serum TRAb and thyroxine and clinical symptoms, were used for diagnoses. PBMCs were derived from 7.5 to 10 ml fresh peripheral blood. Amplified TCR beta CDR3 regions derived from RNA transcripts. TCR CDR3 underwent first-round RT-PCR with the HTBI primer set. TCRdb analysed the multiplex PCR reads with MiXCR anew, one entry per CDR3 protein. The table includes some 420,000 distinct CDR3 sequences, roughly an eighth detected once. This clonotype was counted ten times or more. No antigen is known for it. Overall study findings and caveats: Also found in blood were most expanded thyroid clonotypes above 0.001.

This CDR3 region has 15 residues. With V trimmed by 4 bases and J by 0 bases, 6 bases remained unmatched. Sequencing was performed on blood. The sequence was collected from a woman between 18 and 29 years old with Graves' hyperthyroidism. The chain joins TRBV12-3 or TRBV12-4 to TRBJ2-7; 7 nucleotides match TRBD1. The CDR3 coding sequence is TGTGCCAGCAGTTCCCAAACAGGGGTCTCCTACGAGCAGTACTTC. Its translation: CASSSQTGVSYEQYF.